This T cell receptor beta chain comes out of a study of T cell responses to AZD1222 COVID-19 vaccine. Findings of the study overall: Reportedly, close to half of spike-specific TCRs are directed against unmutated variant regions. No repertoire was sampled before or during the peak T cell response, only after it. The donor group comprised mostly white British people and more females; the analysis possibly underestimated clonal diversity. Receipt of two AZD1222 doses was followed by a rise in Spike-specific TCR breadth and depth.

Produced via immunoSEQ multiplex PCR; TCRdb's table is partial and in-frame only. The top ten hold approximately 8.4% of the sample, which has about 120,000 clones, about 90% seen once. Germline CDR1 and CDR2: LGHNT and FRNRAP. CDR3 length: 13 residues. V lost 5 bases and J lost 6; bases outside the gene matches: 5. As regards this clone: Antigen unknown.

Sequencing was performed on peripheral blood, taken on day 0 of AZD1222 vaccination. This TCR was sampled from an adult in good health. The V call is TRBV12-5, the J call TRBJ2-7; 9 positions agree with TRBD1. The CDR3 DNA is TGTGCTAGTGGTCGGGACAGGGACTCCGAGCAGTACTTC. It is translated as CASGRDRDSEQYF.